These 31 T cell receptor beta chains were all obtained from the same sample, sequenced in a study of OX40 agonist ivuxolimab in advanced cancers. Repertoires were generated with immunoSEQ multiplex PCR, while TCRdb's copy carries only in-frame clones and drops some. Seen here are about 68,000 clones, more than 75% observed once, and the top ten hold about 2.1%. This specimen consisted of CD4+ or CD8+ T cells sorted from blood, obtained in a trial of the OX40 agonist ivuxolimab. These receptors came from an adult with an advanced solid tumor such as melanoma, head and neck, liver or kidney cancer.

This rearrangement joins TRBV11-2 to TRBJ2-1; TRBD2 agrees at 7 bases. The CDR3 is 14 residues long. V shed 0 bases and J 9 bases; nucleotides not matched to a gene: 5. Germline V gene sequence: CDR1 SGHAT, CDR2 FQNNGV. Written as DNA, the CDR3 is TGTGCCAGCAGCTTAGAAGCGGGACTTCCTGAGCAGTTCTTC. This sequence encodes CASSLEAGLPEQFF.

This rearrangement joins TRBV27 to TRBJ1-2, with D unclear. V gave up 4 bases and J gave up 5 bases, with 11 bases separating them. This CDR3 has 13 amino acids. Germline V gene sequence: CDR1 MNHEY, CDR2 SMNVEV (reference sequence). CDR3 protein: CASSSAGRYGYTF. The CDR3 DNA follows: TGTGCCAGCAGTTCTGCGGGCAGGTATGGCTACACCTTC.

The chain combines TRBV5-4 with TRBJ1-2; D is unresolved. The CDR3 is 13 residues long. Trimming removed 4 bases at V and 4 bases at J, with 11 bases between. Germline CDR1 SGHNT, CDR2 YYREEE (reference sequence). The CDR3 protein is CASSADSLYGYTF. CDR3 nucleotide sequence: TGTGCCAGCAGCGCGGACTCCCTCTATGGCTACACCTTC.

V and J are TRBV7-2 and TRBJ2-5; the match to TRBD1 covers 10 bases. V lost 6 bases to trimming and J lost 4 bases; unmatched junction nucleotides: 5. CDR1 and CDR2 (germline): SGHTA, FQGNSA. The CDR3 loop spans 14 amino acids. The CDR3 sequence: CASRRTGGPETQYF. The CDR3 coding sequence is TGTGCCAGCAGGCGGACAGGGGGGCCAGAGACCCAGTACTTC.

CDR3 DNA: TGTGCCAGCAGTGAATTCCAGGGAATAAGCAATCAGCCCCAGCATTTT. This gives the protein CASSEFQGISNQPQHF. The chain joins TRBV2 to TRBJ1-5, with D perhaps matching TRBD1 (5 bases). V was pared by 2 bases and J by 1 base, with 12 bases between. This CDR3 is 16 amino acids long. CDR1 and CDR2 (germline): SNHLY, FYNNEI.

V and J are TRBV14 and TRBJ1-1; D uncertain. Germline V gene sequence: CDR1 SGHDN, CDR2 FVKESK. The CDR3 has 13 amino acids. Trimming cost V 4 bases and J 0 bases, with 6 bases left between them. The CDR3 is CASSPQMNTEAFF. The CDR3 nucleotides are TGTGCCAGCAGCCCACAGATGAACACTGAAGCTTTCTTT.

This sequence joins TRBV2 and TRBJ1-5, with 10 bases that match TRBD1. CDR3 size: 15 residues. After removal of 7 bases from V and 6 bases from J, the junction contained 9 bases not matched to a gene. Germline assignment: CDR1 SNHLY and CDR2 FYNNEI. CDR3 sequence: CASTLGTGVGQPQHF. The DNA of the CDR3 is TGTGCCAGCACCCTCGGGACAGGGGTTGGTCAGCCCCAGCATTTT.

The J gene is TRBJ2-2, the V gene TRBV19; no clear D gene. The germline gives CDR1 LNHDA, CDR2 SQIVND (reference sequence). With 4 bases removed from V and 3 bases from J, the gap between germline ends came to 0 bases. There are 11 residues in the CDR3. The CDR3 reads CASSNTGELFF. The CDR3 DNA is TGTGCCAGTAGTAACACCGGGGAGCTGTTTTTT. The full variable domain, completed using reference TRBV19 and TRBJ2-2, is DGGITQSPKYLFRKEGQNVTLSCEQNLNHDAMYWYRQDPGQGLRLIYYSQIVNDFQKGDIAEGYSVSREKKESFPLTVTSAQKNPTAFYLCASSNTGELFFGEGSRLTVL.

The CDR3 region is CASSRSSGTETQYF. The CDR3 DNA follows: TGTGCCAGCAGCCGAAGCTCGGGGACGGAGACCCAGTACTTC. The chain couples TRBV7-9 to TRBJ2-5; D might be TRBD1 or TRBD2, each matching 5 bases. Trimming took 5 bases from V and 5 from J, leaving 15 bases between them. Looked up from germline, CDR1 is SEHNR and CDR2 is FQNEAQ (reference sequence). The CDR3 contains 14 residues.

The chain has TRBV14 and TRBJ1-5; 7 bases fit TRBD1. The V and J ends lost 1 base and 3 bases, in that order; junction bases with no gene match: 3. The germline V gene encodes CDR1 SGHDN and CDR2 FVKESK. This CDR3 is built from 15 residues. Written as DNA, the CDR3 is TGTGCCAGCAGCCAAGGGACAGGTATCAATCAGCCCCAGCATTTT. It is translated as CASSQGTGINQPQHF.

The J gene is TRBJ2-5, the V gene TRBV7-2; TRBD1 matches 8 bases. V shed 3 bases and J 6 bases; nucleotides not matched to a gene: 12. This CDR3 has 16 residues. Germline lookup yields CDR1 SGHTA and CDR2 FQGNSA. The CDR3 spells CASSFYQGAGVQTQYF. In DNA form, the CDR3 reads TGTGCCAGCAGCTTTTATCAGGGGGCCGGGGTACAGACCCAGTACTTC.

The genes are TRBV15 and TRBJ1-4; possibly TRBD1 for D (6 bases). The CDR3 extends over 15 amino acids. The germline gives CDR1 LNHNV, CDR2 YYDKDF (reference sequence). Trimming took off 0 bases at V and 7 bases at J, with 12 bases between the two ends. CDR3 sequence: CATSRDPGALEKLFF. Here the CDR3 DNA reads TGTGCCACCAGCAGAGACCCGGGGGCGCTTGAAAAACTGTTTTTT.

This sequence joins TRBV25-1 and TRBJ2-1, with 10 bases aligning to TRBD2. The J segment lost 6 bases and the V segment lost 2 bases, leaving 4 bases of the junction unmatched. The V gene's germline CDR1 is MGHDK and CDR2 SYGVNS. The CDR3 length is 15 residues. Here the CDR3 reads CASSELASGGNEQFF. Written as DNA, the CDR3 is TGTGCCAGCAGTGAACTGGCTAGCGGGGGCAATGAGCAGTTCTTC.

This clone was seen once. V usage is TRBV6-1 and J usage is TRBJ2-7, with D tentatively TRBD1 (5 bases). The germline V gene has CDR1 MNHNS and CDR2 SASEGT. Trimming cost V 8 bases and J 3 bases, with 8 bases left between them. This CDR3 has 11 amino acids. The CDR3 sequence is CASQGVYEQYF. The CDR3 coding sequence is TGTGCCAGCCAAGGGGTCTACGAGCAGTACTTC.

The rearrangement links TRBV6-5 to TRBJ2-7; the match to TRBD1 covers 8 bases. Per germline, CDR1 MNHEY and CDR2 SVGAGI. J lost 6 bases, V lost 6 bases, and 7 bases had no gene match. The CDR3 spans 13 residues. The CDR3 DNA reads TGTGCCAGCAGAAAGGACAGGGTCTCCGAGCAGTACTTC. As protein: CASRKDRVSEQYF.

The V gene is TRBV4-1, the J gene TRBJ2-7, with 8 nucleotides matching TRBD1. CDR1 is MGHRA, CDR2 YSYEKL, per germline. The CDR3 consists of 15 residues. V was clipped by 5 bases and J by 3 bases; unmatched bases: 9. CDR3 amino acids: CASSGGGQGFYEQYF. Written as DNA, the CDR3 is TGCGCCAGCAGCGGGGGCGGACAGGGATTCTACGAGCAGTACTTC.

The chain uses TRBV19 and TRBJ2-7; 13 bases match TRBD2. The junction had 3 bases not matched to a gene; V was cut back by 6 bases and J by 1 base. The CDR3 runs 15 residues. In germline, CDR1 is LNHDA, CDR2 SQIVND (reference sequence). The chain's CDR3 is CASRRTSGSSYEQYF. Here the CDR3 DNA reads TGTGCCAGTAGAAGGACTAGCGGGAGTTCCTACGAGCAGTACTTC.

This rearrangement joins TRBV6-1 to TRBJ2-1, with unresolved D. V was pared by 1 base and J by 13 bases, with 14 bases between. The germline V gene has CDR1 MNHNS and CDR2 SASEGT. CDR3 length: 13 amino acids. CDR3 DNA sequence: TGTGCCAGCAGTGAAGTCGGCCACTGGCCTCAGTTCTTC. Translating it yields CASSEVGHWPQFF.

V and J are TRBV28 and TRBJ2-3; D uncertain. In germline, CDR1 is MDHEN, CDR2 SYDVKM. The CDR3 runs 16 residues. V lost 4 bases, J lost 3 bases, and 17 bases lay in between. CDR3 DNA sequence: TGTGCCAGCAGTTCCTTCCCGGCCGGAACGACAGATACGCAGTATTTT. Amino acids: CASSSFPAGTTDTQYF.

This chain links TRBV29-1 with TRBJ1-1; D is undetermined. In germline, CDR1 is SQVTM, CDR2 ANQGSEA. V lost 3 bases and J 1 base, leaving 12 bases between the germline ends. The CDR3 loop spans 14 amino acids. CDR3 sequence reads: CSVDGQTRNTEAFF. The CDR3 nucleotides read TGCAGCGTTGATGGTCAGACAAGGAACACTGAAGCTTTCTTT.

The chain couples TRBV30 to TRBJ1-5; D may be TRBD1 (6 bases). Germline V gene data show CDR1 as GTSNPN and CDR2 as SVGIG (reference sequence). This CDR3 contains 14 residues. The V and J ends lost 2 bases and 4 bases respectively, with 12 bases between them. CDR3 coding DNA: TGTGCCTGGAGTAAACAGGGTAGGAATCAGCCCCAGCATTTT. Translating it yields CAWSKQGRNQPQHF.

The genes are TRBV18 and TRBJ2-3; D not certain. There are 14 residues in the CDR3. CDR1 and CDR2 (germline): KGHSH, LQKENI. Trimming took 2 bases from V and 1 from J, leaving 7 bases between them. The CDR3 nucleotides are TGTGCCAGCTCACCAGAAACCCGCACAGATACGCAGTATTTT. This translates into CASSPETRTDTQYF.

The V gene is TRBV4-1, the J gene TRBJ2-3; TRBD2 agrees at 8 bases. Germline lookup yields CDR1 MGHRA and CDR2 YSYEKL. The CDR3 length is 15 residues. V dropped 6 bases and J dropped 2; count of bases not matched to a gene: 7. CDR3 loop: CASRSGGGPTDTQYF. The CDR3 DNA is TGCGCCAGCAGATCGGGGGGGGGCCCCACAGATACGCAGTATTTT.

This chain uses TRBV27 with TRBJ2-3; 13 bases are a match to TRBD2. The CDR3 is 20 residues long. J was trimmed by 0 bases and V by 2 bases; bases with no gene match: 11. Per the germline V gene, CDR1 is MNHEY and CDR2 is SMNVEV (reference sequence). The CDR3 reads CASSLRGLAGRGSSTDTQYF. CDR3 sequence (DNA): TGTGCCAGCAGTTTAAGGGGACTAGCGGGACGGGGCTCTAGCACAGATACGCAGTATTTT.

Of note for this clone: One end of the junction does not line up with germline, which may come from a read error. This CDR3 is also generated by other DNA sequences in the sample. CDR3: CASSSRDRDEKLFF. As DNA, the CDR3 is TGCGCCAGCAGCTCCCGGGACAGGGATGAAAAACTGTTTTTT. The rearrangement joins TRBV5-4 to TRBJ1-4; 9 bases map to TRBD1. The germline V gene encodes CDR1 SGHNT and CDR2 YYREEE (reference sequence). CDR3 length: 14 amino acids.

The chain links TRBV4-2 to TRBJ1-2; 11 bases map to TRBD1. The germline CDR1 and CDR2 sequences are LGHNA and YNFKEQ. Losses at the gene ends were 0 bases for V and 6 bases for J; bases not matched to a gene: 6. The CDR3 is 16 residues long. CDR3 sequence (DNA): TGTGCCAGCAGCCAAGATGGGACAGGGGGATTAGATGGCTACACCTTC. Its protein product is CASSQDGTGGLDGYTF.

The chain combines TRBV28 with TRBJ2-1, with 8 bases lining up with TRBD2. Germline CDR1 and CDR2: MDHEN and SYDVKM. Trimming cost V 7 bases and J 3 bases; bases outside gene matches: 8. This CDR3 contains 15 residues. This CDR3 is CASIAGTRLYNEQFF. The CDR3 bases are TGTGCCAGCATTGCCGGGACTAGGCTCTACAATGAGCAGTTCTTC.

The CDR3 loop reads CASGAGLAGGDEQFF. The CDR3 nucleotides are TGTGCTAGTGGGGCGGGACTAGCGGGAGGGGATGAGCAGTTCTTC. This chain uses TRBV12-5 with TRBJ2-1; 16 positions agree with TRBD2. The CDR3 has 15 amino acids. The V gene's germline CDR1 is LGHNT and CDR2 FRNRAP. V gave up 6 bases and J gave up 8 bases; unmatched junction bases: 4.

The V call is TRBV21-1, the J call TRBJ2-7; the tabulated D call, TRBD1, remains unverified against the DNA. TRBV21-1 counts as a pseudogene. The CDR3 totals 17 residues. The CDR3 region is CASSKGNWGTGEHEQYF. The CDR3 nucleotides read TGTGCCAGCAGCAAAGGGAATTGGGGGACAGGGGAGCACGAGCAGTACTTC.

The chain joins TRBV2 to TRBJ1-4, with 8 bases aligning to TRBD1. Germline V gene data show CDR1 as SNHLY and CDR2 as FYNNEI. V dropped 2 bases and J dropped 6; count of bases not matched to a gene: 5. The CDR3 loop spans 15 amino acids. The CDR3 region has the DNA TGTGCCAGCAGTGAATTGGCAGGGGGCGATGAAAAACTGTTTTTT. This gives the protein CASSELAGGDEKLFF.

The chain joins TRBV29-1 to TRBJ2-7; 7 bases match TRBD1. The J segment lost 3 bases and the V segment lost 4 bases, leaving 6 bases of the junction unmatched. This CDR3 comprises 13 residues. CDR1 is SQVTM and CDR2 is ANQGSEA in the germline V gene. CDR3 DNA sequence: TGCAGCGTTGGGGACAGTTTATACTACGAGCAGTACTTC. Translated: CSVGDSLYYEQYF.